This T cell receptor beta chain was captured in a study of blood T cell repertoires in COVID-19. On the study more broadly: Samples representing acute and convalescent COVID-19 were sourced from the United States, Italy and Spain.

Source study methods: Amplification from reference gene primers served as the basis for estimated nucleated cell counts. The repertoire was sequenced with immunoSEQ multiplex PCR; TCRdb's copy has only in-frame clones and lacks some. The DNA was the basis for D and trimming; V, J and clone size are from that table. The data contain approximately 200,000 clones, around 75% of them singletons. V lost 4 bases, J lost 1 base, and 7 bases stayed unmatched. In germline, CDR1 is GTSNPN, CDR2 SVGIG (reference sequence). The CDR3 runs to 14 residues. The sequenced sample was peripheral blood. This chain connects TRBV30 to TRBJ2-7; the match to TRBD2 covers 7 bases. This receptor was obtained from a human donor in a cohort sampled during active COVID-19. CDR3 amino acids: CAWNRGGSSYEQYF. The CDR3 coding sequence is TGTGCCTGGAACCGGGGCGGGAGTTCCTACGAGCAGTACTTC.